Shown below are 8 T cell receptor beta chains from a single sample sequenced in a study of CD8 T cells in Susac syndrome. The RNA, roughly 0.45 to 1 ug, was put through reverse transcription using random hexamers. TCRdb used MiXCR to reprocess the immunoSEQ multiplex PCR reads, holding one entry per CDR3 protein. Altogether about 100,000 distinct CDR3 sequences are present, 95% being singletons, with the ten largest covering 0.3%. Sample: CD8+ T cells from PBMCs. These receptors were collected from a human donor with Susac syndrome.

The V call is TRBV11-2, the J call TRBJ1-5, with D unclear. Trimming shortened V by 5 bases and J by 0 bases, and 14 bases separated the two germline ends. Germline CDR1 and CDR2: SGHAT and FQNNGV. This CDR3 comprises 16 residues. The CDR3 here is CASSLRVSYSNQPQHF. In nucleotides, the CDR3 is TGTGCCAGCAGCCTTAGAGTCAGCTATAGCAATCAGCCCCAGCATTTT.

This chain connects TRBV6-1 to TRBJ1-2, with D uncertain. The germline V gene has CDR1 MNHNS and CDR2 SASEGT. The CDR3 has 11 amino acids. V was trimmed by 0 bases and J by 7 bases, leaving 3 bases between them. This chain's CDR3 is CASSEAGGYTF. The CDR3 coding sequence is TGTGCCAGCAGTGAAGCGGGTGGCTACACCTTC.

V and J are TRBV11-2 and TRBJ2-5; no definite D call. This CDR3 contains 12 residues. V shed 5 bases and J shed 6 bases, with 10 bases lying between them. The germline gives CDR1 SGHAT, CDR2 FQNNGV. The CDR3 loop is CASSPPQKTQYF. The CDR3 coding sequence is TGTGCCAGCAGCCCCCCTCAGAAGACCCAGTACTTC.

The CDR3 sequence: CASSVAGANTGELFF. The CDR3 DNA reads TGTGCCAGCAGTGTAGCGGGAGCTAACACCGGGGAGCTGTTTTTT. This chain links TRBV28 with TRBJ2-2; 9 bases are a match to TRBD2. V was clipped by 5 bases and J by 2 bases; unmatched bases: 3. CDR1 is MDHEN and CDR2 is SYDVKM in the germline V gene. The CDR3 covers 15 residues. Supplemented by reference TRBV28 and TRBJ2-2, the full variable domain reads DVKVTQSSRYLVKRTGEKVFLECVQDMDHENMFWYRQDPGLGLRLIYFSYDVKMKEKGDIPEGYSVSREKKERFSLILESASTNQTSMYLCASSVAGANTGELFFGEGSRLTVL.

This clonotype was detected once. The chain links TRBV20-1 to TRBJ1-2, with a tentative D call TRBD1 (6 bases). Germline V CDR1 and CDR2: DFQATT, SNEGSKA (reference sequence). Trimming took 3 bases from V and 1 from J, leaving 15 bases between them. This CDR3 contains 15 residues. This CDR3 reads CSASQGHVINYGYTF. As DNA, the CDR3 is TGCAGTGCTAGCCAGGGACATGTTATTAACTATGGCTACACCTTC.

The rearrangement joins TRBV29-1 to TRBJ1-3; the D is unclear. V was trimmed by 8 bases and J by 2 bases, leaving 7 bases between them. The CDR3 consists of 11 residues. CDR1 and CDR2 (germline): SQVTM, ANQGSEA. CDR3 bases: TGCAGCTCCCGAGCTGGAAACACCATATATTTT. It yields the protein CSSRAGNTIYF.

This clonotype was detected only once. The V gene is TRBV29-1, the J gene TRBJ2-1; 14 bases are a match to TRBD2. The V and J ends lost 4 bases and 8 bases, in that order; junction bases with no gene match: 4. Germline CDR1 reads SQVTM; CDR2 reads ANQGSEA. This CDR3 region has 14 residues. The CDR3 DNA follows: TGCAGCGTTGTCGGGACTAGCGGGAGCGATGAGCAGTTCTTC. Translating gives CSVVGTSGSDEQFF.

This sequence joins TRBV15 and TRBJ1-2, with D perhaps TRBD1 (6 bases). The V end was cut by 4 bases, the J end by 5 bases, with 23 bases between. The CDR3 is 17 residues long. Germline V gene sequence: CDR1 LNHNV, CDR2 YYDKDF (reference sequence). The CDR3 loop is CATSIPPLGGTGYGYTF. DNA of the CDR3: TGTGCCACCAGCATCCCGCCTTTAGGGGGGACGGGTTATGGCTACACCTTC.